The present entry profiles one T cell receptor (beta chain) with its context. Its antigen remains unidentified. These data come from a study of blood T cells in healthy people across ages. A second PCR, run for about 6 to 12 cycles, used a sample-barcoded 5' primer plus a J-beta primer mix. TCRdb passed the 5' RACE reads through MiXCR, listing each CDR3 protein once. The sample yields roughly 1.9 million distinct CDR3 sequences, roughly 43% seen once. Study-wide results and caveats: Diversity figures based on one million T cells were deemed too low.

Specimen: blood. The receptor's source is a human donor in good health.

Written as DNA, the CDR3 is TGTGCCAGCAGTTTAAGGGACATCCCCAATCAGCCCCAGCATTTT. As protein: CASSLRDIPNQPQHF. The V gene is TRBV28, the J gene TRBJ1-5; perhaps TRBD1 as D (6 bases). The germline V gene has CDR1 MDHEN and CDR2 SYDVKM. This CDR3 contains 15 residues. The V and J ends lost 2 bases and 3 bases respectively, with 11 bases between them.